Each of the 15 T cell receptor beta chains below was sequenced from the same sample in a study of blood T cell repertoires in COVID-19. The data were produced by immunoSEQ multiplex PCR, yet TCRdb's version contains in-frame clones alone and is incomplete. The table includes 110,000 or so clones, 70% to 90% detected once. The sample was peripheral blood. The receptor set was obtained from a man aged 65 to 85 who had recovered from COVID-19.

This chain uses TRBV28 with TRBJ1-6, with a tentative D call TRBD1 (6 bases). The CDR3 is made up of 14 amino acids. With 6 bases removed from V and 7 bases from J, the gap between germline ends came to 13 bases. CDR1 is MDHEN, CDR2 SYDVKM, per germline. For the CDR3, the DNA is TGTGCCAGCAGCAGGGACACAAAAAATTCACCCCTCCACTTT. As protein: CASSRDTKNSPLHF.

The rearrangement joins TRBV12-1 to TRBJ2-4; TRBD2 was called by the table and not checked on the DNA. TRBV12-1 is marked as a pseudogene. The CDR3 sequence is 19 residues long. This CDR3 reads CASSQTSGPTEIAKNIQYF. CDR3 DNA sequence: TGTGCCAGCAGCCAGACTAGCGGGCCCACGGAGATAGCCAAAAACATTCAGTACTTC.

CDR3 in amino acids: CASTLQGITEKLFF. CDR3 nucleotide sequence: TGTGCCAGCACGCTACAGGGGATAACTGAAAAACTGTTTTTT. The chain uses TRBV28 and TRBJ1-4; the match to TRBD1 covers 7 bases. Germline V gene lookup returns CDR1 MDHEN and CDR2 SYDVKM. This CDR3 has 14 residues. The ends lost 7 bases at V and 7 bases at J; junction bases unmatched: 9.

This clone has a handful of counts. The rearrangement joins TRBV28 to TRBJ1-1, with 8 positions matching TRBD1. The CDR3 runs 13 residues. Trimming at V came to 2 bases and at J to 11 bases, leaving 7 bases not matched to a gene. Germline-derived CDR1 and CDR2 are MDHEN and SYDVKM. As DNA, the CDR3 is TGTGCCAGCAGTTTACTGGACAGGGTTCAGGCTTTCTTT. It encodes CASSLLDRVQAFF.

CDR3 sequence: CASSPDSAAGELFF. The CDR3 DNA follows: TGCGCCAGCAGCCCAGACTCCGCCGCCGGGGAGCTGTTTTTT. The chain is built from TRBV5-1 and TRBJ2-2; no clear D. The CDR3 runs 14 residues. Germline CDR1 SGHRS, CDR2 YFSETQ. The germline V and J ends were trimmed by 4 bases and 6 bases, with 13 bases remaining between them.

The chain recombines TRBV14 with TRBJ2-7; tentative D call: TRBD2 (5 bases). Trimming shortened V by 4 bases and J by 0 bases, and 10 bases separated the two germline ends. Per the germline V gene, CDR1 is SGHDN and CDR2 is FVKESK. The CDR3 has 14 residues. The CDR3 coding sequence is TGTGCCAGCAGCCCGGGGTTCAGCTCCTACGAGCAGTACTTC. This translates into CASSPGFSSYEQYF.

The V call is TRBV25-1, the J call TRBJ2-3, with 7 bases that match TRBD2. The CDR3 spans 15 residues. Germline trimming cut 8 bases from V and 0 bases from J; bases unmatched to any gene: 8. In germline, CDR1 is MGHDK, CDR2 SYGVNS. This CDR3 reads CASGRESSSTDTQYF. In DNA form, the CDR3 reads TGTGCCAGCGGGCGGGAGTCAAGTAGCACAGATACGCAGTATTTT.

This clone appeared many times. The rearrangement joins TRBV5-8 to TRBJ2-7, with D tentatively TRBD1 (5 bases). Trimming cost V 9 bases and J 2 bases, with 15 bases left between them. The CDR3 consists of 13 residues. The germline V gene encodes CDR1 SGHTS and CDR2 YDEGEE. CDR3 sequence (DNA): TGTGCCACCAAACACACAGGTACCTACGAGCAGTACTTC. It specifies CATKHTGTYEQYF. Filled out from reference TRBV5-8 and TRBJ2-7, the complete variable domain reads EAGVTQSPTHLIKTRGQQATLRCSPISGHTSVYWYQQALGLGLQFLLWYDEGEERNRGNFPPRFSGRQFPNYSSELNVNALELEDSALYLCATKHTGTYEQYFGPGTRLTVT.

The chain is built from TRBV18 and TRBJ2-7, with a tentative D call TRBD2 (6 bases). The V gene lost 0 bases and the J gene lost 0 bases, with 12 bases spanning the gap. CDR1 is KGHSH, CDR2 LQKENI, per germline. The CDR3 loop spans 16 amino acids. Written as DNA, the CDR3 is TGTGCCAGCTCACCACCCGGGAGCTACAGCTCCTACGAGCAGTACTTC. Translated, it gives CASSPPGSYSSYEQYF.

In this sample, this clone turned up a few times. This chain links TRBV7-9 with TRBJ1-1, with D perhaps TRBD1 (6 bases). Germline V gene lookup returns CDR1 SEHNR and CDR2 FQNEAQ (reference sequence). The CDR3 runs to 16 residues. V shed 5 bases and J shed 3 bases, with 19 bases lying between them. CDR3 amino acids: CASSPGIQGTDTEAFF. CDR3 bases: TGTGCCAGCAGCCCGGGGATCCAGGGGACGGACACTGAAGCTTTCTTT.

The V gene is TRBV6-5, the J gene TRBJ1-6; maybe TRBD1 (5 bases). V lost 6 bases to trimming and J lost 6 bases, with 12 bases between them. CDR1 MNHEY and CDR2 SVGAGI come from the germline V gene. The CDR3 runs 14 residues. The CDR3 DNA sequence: TGTGCCAGCAGAAGTCAGGGCCTTAATTCACCCCTCCACTTT. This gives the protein CASRSQGLNSPLHF.

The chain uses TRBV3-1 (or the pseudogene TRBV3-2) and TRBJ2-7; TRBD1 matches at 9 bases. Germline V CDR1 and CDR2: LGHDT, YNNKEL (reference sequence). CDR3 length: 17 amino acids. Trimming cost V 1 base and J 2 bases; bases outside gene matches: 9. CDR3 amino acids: CASSQGGTGKWTYEQYF. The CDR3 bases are TGTGCCAGCAGCCAAGGCGGGACAGGGAAGTGGACCTACGAGCAGTACTTC.

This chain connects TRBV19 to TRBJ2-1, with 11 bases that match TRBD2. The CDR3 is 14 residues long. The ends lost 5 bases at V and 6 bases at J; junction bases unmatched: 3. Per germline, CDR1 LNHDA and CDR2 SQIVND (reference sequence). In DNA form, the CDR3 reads TGTGCCAGTAGTGTACTAGCGGGGGTCAATGAGCAGTTCTTC. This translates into CASSVLAGVNEQFF.

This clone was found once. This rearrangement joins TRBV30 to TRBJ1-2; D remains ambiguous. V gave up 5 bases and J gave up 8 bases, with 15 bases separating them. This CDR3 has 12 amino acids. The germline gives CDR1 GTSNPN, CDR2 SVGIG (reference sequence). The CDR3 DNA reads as TGTGCCTGGTTTGCACGGCCGGGGGGCTACACCTTC. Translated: CAWFARPGGYTF.

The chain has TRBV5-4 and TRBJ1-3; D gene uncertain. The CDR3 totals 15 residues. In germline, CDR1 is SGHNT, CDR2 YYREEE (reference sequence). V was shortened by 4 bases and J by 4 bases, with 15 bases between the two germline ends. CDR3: CASSAGRPSGNTIYF. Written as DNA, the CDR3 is TGTGCCAGCAGCGCAGGAAGGCCATCGGGAAACACCATATATTTT.